The rows below give T cell receptor beta chains drawn from one sample of a study of control samples from healthy donors and cancer patients. TCRdb's copy holds only in-frame clones and misses some; the assay was immunoSEQ multiplex PCR. The sample lists roughly 170,000 clones; roughly 94% were seen once. The sample comprised blood. The receptor set was obtained from a woman aged 18 to 35 in good health. Both conserved end residues are part of each CDR3. The D gene is left open where the match is weak. The size entry is marked missing in some rows and otherwise reads once, few, many or a size class.

size: .
D: .
V: TRBV19
J: TRBJ1-1
CDR3: CASSIRALGMNTEAFF
DNA: TGTGCCAGTAGTATACGGGCCCTGGGGATGAACACTGAAGCTTTCTTT

size: .
D: .
V: TRBV7-9
J: TRBJ1-1
CDR3: CASSLQALNTEAFF
DNA: TGTGCCAGCAGCCTCCAGGCTTTGAACACTGAAGCTTTCTTT

size: .
D: .
V: TRBV7-9
J: TRBJ1-4
CDR3: CASSLSGLNEKLFF
DNA: TGTGCCAGCAGCCTATCAGGTTTAAATGAAAAACTGTTTTTT

size: .
D: TRBD1
V: TRBV6-5
J: TRBJ1-1
CDR3: CASILGTANTEAFF
DNA: TGTGCCAGCATACTAGGGACAGCGAACACTGAAGCTTTCTTT

size: .
D: .
V: TRBV6-4
J: TRBJ1-5
CDR3: CASSAEGRGQTQHF
DNA: TGTGCCAGCAGTGCGGAGGGGAGGGGCCAGACCCAGCATTTT

size: .
D: TRBD2
V: TRBV5-1
J: TRBJ2-5
CDR3: CASRLTSGKETQYF
DNA: TGCGCCAGCAGGTTGACTAGCGGAAAAGAGACCCAGTACTTC

size: .
D: TRBD2
V: TRBV7-6
J: TRBJ2-2
CDR3: CASSLNSGSGGELFF
DNA: TGTGCCAGCAGCCTGAATAGCGGGAGTGGCGGGGAGCTGTTTTTT

size: .
D: .
V: TRBV20-1
J: TRBJ2-2
CDR3: CSASRGLDTGELFF
DNA: TGCAGTGCTAGTCGGGGTCTCGACACCGGGGAGCTGTTTTTT

size: .
D: .
V: TRBV5-1
J: TRBJ1-1
CDR3: CASSLGGQGAGMRAFF
DNA: TGCGCCAGCAGCTTGGGGGGTCAGGGAGCGGGAATGAGAGCTTTCTTT

size: .
D: .
V: TRBV9
J: TRBJ2-7
CDR3: CASSAGSSYEQYF
DNA: TGTGCCAGCAGCGCTGGTTCCTCCTACGAGCAGTACTTC

size: few
D: .
V: TRBV2
J: TRBJ2-7
CDR3: CASHRAGFYEQYF
DNA: TGTGCCAGCCATCGTGCAGGTTTCTACGAGCAGTACTTC

size: .
D: TRBD1
V: TRBV18
J: TRBJ1-4
CDR3: CASSSGQEDEKLFF
DNA: TGTGCCAGCTCGTCGGGACAGGAGGACGAAAAACTGTTTTTT

size: .
D: .
V: TRBV15
J: TRBJ1-2
CDR3: CATSRDRITETAGYTF
DNA: TGTGCCACCAGCAGAGATAGGATAACAGAAACGGCTGGCTACACCTTC

size: once
D: .
V: TRBV28
J: TRBJ1-4
CDR3: CASSPDWGPNEKLFF
DNA: TGTGCCAGCAGCCCCGATTGGGGGCCCAATGAAAAACTGTTTTTT

size: .
D: .
V: TRBV3-1/TRBV3-2
J: TRBJ2-1
CDR3: CASKVASSYNEQFF
DNA: TGTGCCAGCAAAGTGGCGAGCTCCTACAATGAGCAGTTCTTC

size: .
D: .
V: TRBV15
J: TRBJ1-2
CDR3: CATSRLGYDYGYTF
DNA: TGTGCCACCAGCAGACTAGGTTACGACTATGGCTACACCTTC

size: .
D: TRBD2
V: TRBV5-4
J: TRBJ2-7
CDR3: CASSFGGAPFSYEQYF
DNA: TGTGCCAGCAGCTTCGGGGGGGCGCCCTTCTCCTACGAGCAGTACTTC

size: .
D: .
V: TRBV6-2/TRBV6-3
J: TRBJ1-2
CDR3: CASSYSMSYGYTF
DNA: TGTGCCAGCAGTTACTCGATGAGCTATGGCTACACCTTC

size: .
D: .
V: TRBV18
J: TRBJ1-1
CDR3: CASSRGGANTEAFF
DNA: TGTGCCAGCTCCCGGGGGGGGGCGAACACTGAAGCTTTCTTT

size: .
D: .
V: TRBV25-1
J: TRBJ1-6
CDR3: CASHPRGDSPLHF
DNA: TGTGCTTCCCACCCGAGAGGAGATTCACCCCTCCACTTT

size: .
D: .
V: TRBV6-5
J: TRBJ1-5
CDR3: CASSTEDRLGPQHF
DNA: TGTGCCAGCAGCACTGAGGACAGACTCGGGCCCCAGCATTTT

size: .
D: .
V: TRBV10-3
J: TRBJ1-4
CDR3: CAISEFGPGGEKLFF
DNA: TGTGCCATCAGTGAATTCGGGCCGGGGGGTGAAAAACTGTTTTTT

size: .
D: .
V: TRBV11-2
J: TRBJ2-7
CDR3: CASSPPDTVEQYF
DNA: TGTGCCAGCAGCCCACCGGATACAGTCGAGCAGTACTTC

size: .
D: .
V: TRBV25-1
J: TRBJ2-2
CDR3: CASSAGGITGELFF
DNA: TGTGCCAGCAGTGCAGGAGGGATAACCGGGGAGCTGTTTTTT

size: .
D: .
V: TRBV7-2
J: TRBJ1-3
CDR3: CASSLVPSGNTIYF
DNA: TGTGCCAGCAGCTTAGTCCCCTCTGGAAACACCATATATTTT

size: .
D: .
V: TRBV5-5
J: TRBJ1-1
CDR3: CASSLAFGDMNTEAFF
DNA: TGTGCCAGCAGCTTGGCCTTTGGGGATATGAACACTGAAGCTTTCTTT

size: .
D: .
V: TRBV28
J: TRBJ2-5
CDR3: CASNRRVGETQYF
DNA: TGTGCCAGCAACCGAAGGGTTGGGGAGACCCAGTACTTC

size: .
D: TRBD2
V: TRBV5-1
J: TRBJ2-2
CDR3: CASSPLAGGVTGELFF
DNA: TGCGCCAGCAGCCCGCTAGCGGGAGGGGTCACCGGGGAGCTGTTTTTT

size: .
D: .
V: TRBV5-1
J: TRBJ1-1
CDR3: CASSLVVGTEAFF
DNA: TGCGCCAGCAGCTTGGTTGTAGGAACTGAAGCTTTCTTT

size: .
D: .
V: TRBV5-6
J: TRBJ2-7
CDR3: CASSIGTGSYEQYF
DNA: TGTGCCAGCAGCATAGGGACGGGCTCCTACGAGCAGTACTTC

size: .
D: .
V: TRBV19
J: TRBJ2-3
CDR3: CASSSGRYTSTDTQYF
DNA: TGTGCCAGTAGTTCCGGACGGTACACTAGCACAGATACGCAGTATTTT

size: once
D: TRBD2
V: TRBV5-4
J: TRBJ2-1
CDR3: CASSGSTSGRASYNEQFF
DNA: TGTGCCAGCAGCGGCAGTACGAGCGGGAGGGCCTCCTACAATGAGCAGTTCTTC

size: .
D: TRBD1
V: TRBV7-6
J: TRBJ2-6
CDR3: CASSPRYRGGGANVLTF
DNA: TGTGCCAGCAGCCCAAGGTACAGGGGCGGTGGGGCCAACGTCCTGACTTTC

size: .
D: TRBD2
V: TRBV6-5
J: TRBJ2-3
CDR3: CASSTGGEGDTQYF
DNA: TGTGCCAGCAGCACCGGGGGGGAGGGAGATACGCAGTATTTT

size: .
D: .
V: TRBV24-1
J: TRBJ1-1
CDR3: CATSDPGTGNTEAFF
DNA: TGTGCCACCAGTGACCCCGGGACGGGGAACACTGAAGCTTTCTTT

size: .
D: .
V: TRBV27
J: TRBJ1-5
CDR3: CASSGVRAQAVGQPQHF
DNA: TGTGCCAGCAGTGGAGTGAGGGCCCAGGCGGTTGGTCAGCCCCAGCATTTT

size: .
D: .
V: TRBV27
J: TRBJ2-7
CDR3: CASSLSSYEQYF
DNA: TGTGCCAGCAGCCTCAGCTCCTACGAGCAGTACTTC